This entry features one TCR beta chain sequence. Assay: immunoSEQ multiplex PCR; the TCRdb copy retains only in-frame clones and omits some. This sample has tens of thousands of clones, with 75% to 90% found just once. This entry belongs to a study of T cell responses to AZD1222 COVID-19 vaccine. V lost 4 bases and J 3 bases, leaving 11 bases between the germline ends. There are 13 residues in the CDR3. Looked up from germline, CDR1 is SGHDT and CDR2 is YYEEEE. The rearrangement joins TRBV5-6 to TRBJ2-7, with D unresolved. The clonotype was recovered from an adult who received the AZD1222 COVID-19 vaccine. The sequencing here drew on peripheral blood, taken 28 days after the second AZD1222 dose. The CDR3 loop is CASSPTPDYEQYF. The CDR3 coding sequence is TGTGCCAGCAGCCCAACCCCAGACTACGAGCAGTACTTC.